This TCR beta chain emerged from a study of cytomegalovirus exposure and HLA in healthy donors. Study-wide points: The study flagged 150 to 200 TCR beta chains as cytomegalovirus-associated.

Turning to this clone: Its matching antigen is unknown.

PCR primers comprised 60 Vbeta and 13 Jbeta primers. Profiled with immunoSEQ multiplex PCR; TCRdb holds only in-frame clones, not every one. The sample consists of about 130,000 clones, roughly 69% of them appearing once. V was trimmed by 4 bases and J by 4 bases, leaving 13 bases between them. The CDR3 has 14 residues. The germline CDR1 and CDR2 sequences are LGHNA and YNFKEQ. This sequence was found in a human donor in good health. The J gene is TRBJ1-2, the V gene TRBV4-2; D is perhaps TRBD1 (6 bases). The source material was PBMCs. This CDR3 is CASSPQGRGYGYTF. DNA for the CDR3: TGTGCCAGCAGCCCCCAGGGGAGGGGCTATGGCTACACCTTC.